The clone carrying this T cell receptor (beta chain) was seen a single time. This sample was included in a study of blood T cell repertoires in COVID-19. For the study at large: Samples came from the United States, Italy and Spain, spanning acute and convalescent COVID-19. The cDNA or gDNA used as material had been derived from T cells, B-cell-depleted T cells, or PBMCs.

The CDR3 runs to 15 residues. Germline CDR1 reads LNHDA; CDR2 reads SQIVND (reference sequence). The V segment lost 5 bases and the J segment 4 bases; nucleotides outside the gene matches: 9. The table came from immunoSEQ multiplex PCR; TCRdb's copy has only in-frame clones and leaves some out. The data contain tens of thousands of clones, 70% to 85% of them singletons. Seattle-derived patients entered the study during active infection and were followed longitudinally. This clonotype originated in a man older than 75 with COVID-19, enrolled during active disease. J is TRBJ1-2 and V is TRBV19; 8 bases align to TRBD1. The sequencing sample was made of peripheral blood. Here the CDR3 DNA reads TGTGCCAGTAGTGTAAACGACAGGGGCGGCTATGGCTACACCTTC. Translating it yields CASSVNDRGGYGYTF.